The 23 T cell receptor beta chains below all came from one sample that was sequenced in a study of blood T cell repertoires in COVID-19. Only in-frame clones appear in the TCRdb table, and some are missing; sequencing was by immunoSEQ multiplex PCR. The sample lists roughly 85,000 clones; approximately 90% were seen once. Sequencing input: peripheral blood. These receptors came from a man in his forties or fifties with active or convalescent COVID-19.

The chain combines TRBV30 with TRBJ1-2; TRBD1 agrees at 7 bases. The ends lost 0 bases at V and 4 bases at J; junction bases unmatched: 5. Germline V lookup: CDR1 GTSNPN, CDR2 SVGIG (reference sequence). The length of the CDR3 is 14 residues. The CDR3 protein is CAWSVGSGGYGYTF. The CDR3, as DNA: TGTGCCTGGAGTGTAGGCTCAGGGGGCTATGGCTACACCTTC.

This chain uses TRBV3-1 (or the pseudogene TRBV3-2) with TRBJ2-3; D unresolved. Germline values: CDR1 LGHDT, CDR2 YNNKEL (reference sequence). The CDR3 consists of 13 residues. Trimming left V 4 bases short and J 7 bases short, with 12 bases between. The CDR3 nucleotides read TGTGCCAGCAGCCGAACCGGTGGGCATACGCAGTATTTT. Encoded protein: CASSRTGGHTQYF.

Worth noting for this clone: The sample carries other DNA sequences with the same CDR3. The chain couples TRBV12-3 or TRBV12-4 to TRBJ2-5; D gene uncertain. This CDR3 region has 12 residues. Trimming pared 3 bases from V and 2 bases from J, leaving 4 bases between. The chain's CDR3 is CASSFLQETQYF. CDR3 DNA sequence: TGTGCCAGCAGTTTCTTACAAGAGACCCAGTACTTC.

The rearrangement uses TRBV29-1 and TRBJ2-2; a weak D match, TRBD1 (6 bases). The CDR3 is 16 residues long. Germline CDR1 SQVTM, CDR2 ANQGSEA. Deletions cut 2 bases from V and 4 bases from J, with 17 bases between. CDR3 amino acids: CSVEWGRGVCTGELFF. DNA of the CDR3: TGCAGCGTTGAATGGGGCAGGGGAGTATGCACCGGGGAGCTGTTTTTT.

This chain joins TRBV30 and TRBJ1-5, with D possibly matching TRBD1 (5 bases). The V gene lost 3 bases and the J gene lost 0 bases, with 15 bases spanning the gap. Germline V gene data show CDR1 as GTSNPN and CDR2 as SVGIG (reference sequence). This CDR3 is 16 amino acids long. The CDR3 region is CAWRSSGGSSNQPQHF. The DNA for the CDR3 is TGTGCCTGGAGGTCCAGCGGGGGTAGTAGCAATCAGCCCCAGCATTTT. The whole variable domain, remainder taken from reference TRBV30 and TRBJ1-5, is SQTIHQWPATLVQPVGSPLSLECTVEGTSNPNLYWYRQAAGRGLQLLFYSVGIGQISSEVPQNLSASRPQDRQFILSSKKLLLSDSGFYLCAWRSSGGSSNQPQHFGDGTRLSIL.

J is TRBJ1-1 and V is TRBV24-1; a weak D match, TRBD1 (5 bases). The CDR3 consists of 13 residues. Germline V gene lookup returns CDR1 KGHDR and CDR2 SFDVKD. V was cut by 12 bases and J by 7 bases, with 20 bases left in between. The CDR3 protein is CASRGGTGNEAFF. CDR3 DNA: TGTGCCTCCCGTGGGGGTACAGGCAATGAAGCTTTCTTT.

The chain employs TRBV5-8 and TRBJ2-1, with 9 bases fitting TRBD1. The CDR3 has 16 amino acids. Trimming removed 7 bases from V and 7 bases from J; junction bases left unmatched: 15. CDR1 and CDR2 from the germline V gene are SGHTS and YDEGEE. CDR3: CASATAGTGRRNEQFF. In DNA form, the CDR3 reads TGTGCCAGCGCGACTGCCGGGACAGGGCGGCGGAATGAGCAGTTCTTC.

The V call is TRBV28, the J call TRBJ2-1; 7 bases fit TRBD1. The germline CDR1 and CDR2 sequences are MDHEN and SYDVKM. The length of the CDR3 is 12 residues. V lost 5 bases, J lost 8 bases, and 3 bases stayed unmatched. The CDR3 DNA reads as TGTGCCAGCAGTGAAACAGGGGATGAGCAGTTCTTC. Protein sequence: CASSETGDEQFF.

The chain recombines TRBV29-1 with TRBJ2-5; tentative D call: TRBD2 (7 bases). The germline V and J ends were trimmed by 4 bases and 4 bases, with 13 bases remaining between them. The CDR3 runs to 13 residues. Germline V CDR1 and CDR2: SQVTM, ANQGSEA. CDR3: CSVGGGAGETQYF. CDR3 DNA sequence: TGCAGCGTTGGAGGGGGGGCGGGAGAGACCCAGTACTTC.

V and J are TRBV10-3 and TRBJ2-5, with 12 nucleotides matching TRBD2. Germline V gives CDR1 ENHRY, CDR2 SYGVKD. V shed 3 bases, J shed 2 bases, and the junction held 7 bases outside the gene matches. The CDR3 is 17 residues long. As DNA, the CDR3 is TGTGCCATCAGTGAATCCTCACTAGCGGGGGGACAAGAGACCCAGTACTTC. Translated, it gives CAISESSLAGGQETQYF.

This chain joins TRBV25-1 and TRBJ1-4, with 10 bases that match TRBD1. Germline lookup yields CDR1 MGHDK and CDR2 SYGVNS. The CDR3 runs 15 residues. V shed 1 base and J 7 bases; nucleotides not matched to a gene: 3. CDR3 sequence: CASSEWGTGVEKLFF. For the CDR3, the DNA is TGTGCCAGCAGTGAATGGGGGACAGGGGTTGAAAAACTGTTTTTT.

The rearrangement links TRBV9 to TRBJ1-2; no clear D. Germline CDR1 SGDLS, CDR2 YYNGEE. V was cut by 10 bases and J by 5 bases, with 12 bases left in between. The CDR3 runs to 11 residues. DNA of the CDR3: TGTGCCTCGGTCCGGGGATATGGCTACACCTTC. It translates to CASVRGYGYTF. The variable domain in full, completed from reference TRBV9 and TRBJ1-2, reads DSGVTQTPKHLITATGQRVTLRCSPRSGDLSVYWYQQSLDQGLQFLIQYYNGEERAKGNILERFSAQQFPDLHSELNLSSLELGDSALYFCASVRGYGYTFGSGTRLTVV.

The gene calls are TRBV5-1 and TRBJ2-3; TRBD2 matches 8 bases. CDR1 is SGHRS, CDR2 YFSETQ, per germline. Trimming at V came to 4 bases and at J to 1 base, leaving 5 bases not matched to a gene. CDR3 size: 15 residues. CDR3 bases: TGCGCCAGCAGCGTAAGCGGGAGTGGCACAGATACGCAGTATTTT. This gives the protein CASSVSGSGTDTQYF.

This rearrangement joins TRBV5-1 to TRBJ2-5; the match to TRBD1 covers 7 bases. The CDR3 sequence is 13 residues long. J gave up 2 bases and V 4 bases, and 2 bases lay outside the gene matches. The germline V gene encodes CDR1 SGHRS and CDR2 YFSETQ. CDR3 sequence (DNA): TGCGCCAGCAGCACGGGACAGCAAGAGACCCAGTACTTC. As protein: CASSTGQQETQYF.

This clone was seen more than once but under ten times. For the CDR3, the DNA is TGTGCCAGCAGTAGTCAGGGAACCTATGGCTACACCTTC. This encodes CASSSQGTYGYTF. The chain carries TRBV5-6 and TRBJ1-2; D possibly corresponds to TRBD1 (5 bases). CDR1 SGHDT and CDR2 YYEEEE come from the germline V gene. Between the trimmed V and J ends, which lost 5 bases and 4 bases, there was a span of 12 bases. There are 13 residues in the CDR3.

V and J are TRBV29-1 and TRBJ1-2, with TRBD1 matching over 7 bases. The trim removed 6 bases at V and 5 bases at J, leaving 9 bases unmatched. The CDR3 is made up of 13 amino acids. CDR1 and CDR2 from the germline V gene are SQVTM and ANQGSEA. CDR3 protein: CSVDREGGYGYTF. CDR3 nucleotide sequence: TGCAGCGTAGACAGGGAAGGTGGATATGGCTACACCTTC.

The chain recombines TRBV5-1 with TRBJ1-4, with TRBD1 identical over 8 bases. The trim removed 4 bases at V and 8 bases at J, leaving 4 bases unmatched. CDR3 length equals 13 residues. Germline V gene data show CDR1 as SGHRS and CDR2 as YFSETQ. Here the CDR3 DNA reads TGCGCCAGCAGCCAGGGGGCTAGGGAAAAACTGTTTTTT. This codes for CASSQGAREKLFF.

This clone counts as medium-sized. The J gene is TRBJ2-3, the V gene TRBV6-5, with D perhaps TRBD1 (5 bases). There are 14 residues in the CDR3. V lost 10 bases and J lost 1, with 15 bases in between. Germline V gene sequence: CDR1 MNHEY, CDR2 SVGAGI. The CDR3 region has the DNA TGTGCCACTCGCGACAGTTCTCGCACAGATACGCAGTATTTT. Protein sequence: CATRDSSRTDTQYF.

This chain connects TRBV2 to TRBJ1-5, with D possibly TRBD1 on 5 matching bases. The CDR3 is 15 amino acids. The V gene's germline CDR1 is SNHLY and CDR2 FYNNEI. Trimming left V 4 bases short and J 0 bases short, with 10 bases between. This CDR3 reads CASSGGGASNQPQHF. Here the CDR3 DNA reads TGTGCCAGCAGTGGGGGAGGGGCTAGCAATCAGCCCCAGCATTTT.

The chain is built from TRBV24-1 and TRBJ2-3, with D possibly TRBD2 on 6 matching bases. CDR3 length: 12 residues. Germline assignment: CDR1 KGHDR and CDR2 SFDVKD. Trimming removed 9 bases from V and 11 bases from J, with 17 bases in between. The chain's CDR3 is CATSRELGRQYF. The CDR3 DNA follows: TGTGCCACCTCACGGGAGCTGGGTCGGCAGTATTTT.

This clone is a singleton in its sample. The J gene is TRBJ2-7, the V gene TRBV27; D gene unclear. The germline CDR1 and CDR2 sequences are MNHEY and SMNVEV (reference sequence). The V end lost 5 bases, the J end lost 1 base, and 12 bases lay between the germline ends. The CDR3 spans 14 residues. The DNA for the CDR3 is TGTGCCAGCAGTATCCGGATGAGGTCCTACGAGCAGTACTTC. Encoded protein: CASSIRMRSYEQYF.

The gene calls are TRBV19 and TRBJ2-5; possible D gene TRBD1, 7 bases. Trimming took 4 bases from V and 7 from J, leaving 10 bases between them. Germline values: CDR1 LNHDA, CDR2 SQIVND (reference sequence). The CDR3 length is 12 residues. The CDR3 is CASSTGGGTQYF. DNA of the CDR3: TGTGCCAGTAGTACAGGGGGAGGGACCCAGTACTTC.

With respect to this clone: A junction end diverges from the germline sequence, so it may reflect a read error. The chain couples TRBV12-3 or TRBV12-4 to TRBJ2-2; 13 nucleotides line up with TRBD2. The CDR3 runs to 13 residues. This CDR3 is CASSLGLAGGLFF. The CDR3 DNA reads as TGTGCCAGCAGTTTAGGACTAGCGGGGGGGCTGTTTTTT.